Shown below are 28 T cell receptor beta chains from a single sample sequenced in a study of blood T cells in healthy people across ages. A second PCR of roughly 7 to 11 cycles used a sample-barcoded 5' primer and a J-beta primer mix. TCRdb used MiXCR to reprocess the 5' RACE reads, holding one entry per CDR3 protein. In the table there are about a million distinct CDR3 sequences, roughly 52% of which are singletons. The sample was blood. The receptors were sampled from a man aged 30 to 45 in good health.

V and J are TRBV10-3 and TRBJ1-1, with TRBD1 as a possible D gene (6 bases). The germline V and J ends were trimmed by 0 bases and 0 bases, with 11 bases remaining between them. The CDR3 runs 16 residues. CDR1 is ENHRY, CDR2 SYGVKD, per germline. The CDR3 is CAISESRGVMNTEAFF. In DNA, the CDR3 is TGTGCCATCAGTGAGTCGAGGGGGGTAATGAACACTGAAGCTTTCTTT.

The chain couples TRBV6-5 to TRBJ2-1; 7 bases align to TRBD1. CDR3 size: 12 residues. V was clipped by 6 bases and J by 8 bases; unmatched bases: 4. The germline V gene has CDR1 MNHEY and CDR2 SVGAGI. CDR3 amino acids: CASSPQGHEQFF. CDR3 DNA sequence: TGTGCCAGCAGCCCACAGGGGCATGAGCAGTTCTTC.

The chain is built from TRBV27 and TRBJ2-3, with D unclear. V was shortened by 2 bases and J by 8 bases, with 8 bases between the two germline ends. CDR1 is MNHEY and CDR2 is SMNVEV in the germline V gene (reference sequence). CDR3 length equals 12 residues. CDR3 in amino acids: CASSLGGPTQYF. CDR3 sequence (DNA): TGTGCCAGCAGTTTAGGTGGCCCTACGCAGTATTTT.

This chain connects TRBV5-4 to TRBJ2-3; D tentatively fits TRBD1 or TRBD2 (6 bases each). Germline V gives CDR1 SGHNT, CDR2 YYREEE (reference sequence). The CDR3 has 14 residues. Trimming took 2 bases from V and 4 from J, leaving 11 bases between them. CDR3 amino acids: CASSFHGGPDTQYF. The CDR3 nucleotides are TGTGCCAGCAGCTTTCACGGGGGCCCAGATACGCAGTATTTT.

The chain combines TRBV6-1 with TRBJ2-5; D is perhaps TRBD2 (5 bases). CDR1 is MNHNS, CDR2 SASEGT, per germline. V lost 3 bases and J 11 bases, leaving 16 bases between the germline ends. This CDR3 is 13 amino acids long. This CDR3 is CASSERDILKQYF. DNA for the CDR3: TGTGCCAGCAGTGAGAGGGATATACTGAAGCAGTACTTC.

V and J are TRBV6-1 and TRBJ2-1; 12 positions agree with TRBD2. This CDR3 has 16 residues. J was trimmed by 10 bases and V by 5 bases; bases with no gene match: 12. Germline CDR1 MNHNS, CDR2 SASEGT. The CDR3 loop reads CASSHLAGGPNSEQFF. The CDR3, as DNA: TGTGCCAGCAGTCATCTAGCGGGAGGGCCTAATTCCGAGCAGTTCTTC.

There are a few counts of this clonotype. V is TRBV6-2 or TRBV6-3 and J is TRBJ2-3; D possibly corresponds to TRBD2 (6 bases). V was cut by 8 bases and J by 2 bases, with 14 bases left in between. Germline V gene data show CDR1 as MNHEY and CDR2 as SVGEGT. The CDR3 sequence is 14 residues long. CDR3 coding DNA: TGTGCCAGCGGGGCGGGAAACCCCACAGATACGCAGTATTTT. It encodes CASGAGNPTDTQYF.

Concerning this clonotype itself: Since a much larger clone is just one base distant, this may be a read error. This rearrangement joins TRBV5-1 to TRBJ2-7, with D maybe TRBD2 (6 bases). With 0 bases removed from V and 7 bases from J, the gap between germline ends came to 17 bases. CDR1 SGHRS and CDR2 YFSETQ come from the germline V gene. This CDR3 is 15 amino acids long. The CDR3 spells CASSLATGVHNEQYF. Here the CDR3 DNA reads TGCGCCAGCAGCTTGGCTACGGGGGTACACAATGAGCAGTACTTC. Together with reference TRBV5-1 and TRBJ2-7, the CDR3 gives the full variable domain: KAGVTQTPRYLIKTRGQQVTLSCSPISGHRSVSWYQQTPGQGLQFLFEYFSETQRNKGNFPGRFSGRQFSNSRSEMNVSTLELGDSALYLCASSLATGVHNEQYFGPGTRLTVT.

The CDR3, as DNA: TGCGCCAGCAGCTTGGAAGGTCCTGAAGCTTTCTTT. It is translated as CASSLEGPEAFF. J is TRBJ1-1 and V is TRBV5-1; D uncertain. CDR3 size: 12 residues. Germline V CDR1 and CDR2: SGHRS, YFSETQ. Trimming stripped 0 bases from V and 6 bases from J, with 6 bases between.

With regard to this clonotype: One end of the junction is discordant with germline, which a read error may explain. The chain uses TRBV4-1 and TRBJ2-4; D call uncertain. Near its end, the DNA agrees better with TRBJ2-7, so the J call may be wrong. There are 12 residues in the CDR3. CDR1 is MGHRA, CDR2 YSYEKL, per germline. DNA for the CDR3: TGCGCCGGCAGCCAAGGGAACTACGAGCAGTACTTC. Translated, it gives CAGSQGNYEQYF.

This chain uses TRBV2 with TRBJ1-1; 7 bases align to TRBD1. CDR3 length equals 15 residues. CDR1 and CDR2 (germline): SNHLY, FYNNEI. The junction had 7 bases not matched to a gene; V was cut back by 6 bases and J by 0 bases. As DNA, the CDR3 is TGTGCCAGCAGCGGGGACAGCCGAATGAACACTGAAGCTTTCTTT. Translating gives CASSGDSRMNTEAFF.

The J gene is TRBJ1-4, the V gene TRBV29-1; D ambiguous. This CDR3 spans 14 amino acids. CDR1 and CDR2 (germline): SQVTM, ANQGSEA. Trimming took off 4 bases at V and 0 bases at J, with 9 bases between the two ends. Here the CDR3 reads CSVVTDATNEKLFF. The CDR3 nucleotides are TGCAGCGTTGTCACTGACGCAACTAATGAAAAACTGTTTTTT.

The chain links TRBV29-1 to TRBJ1-2, with D maybe TRBD1 (6 bases). The CDR3 contains 13 residues. Germline V CDR1 and CDR2: SQVTM, ANQGSEA. Trimming left V 2 bases short and J 4 bases short, with 11 bases between. CDR3 sequence: CSVERQAGYGYTF. The CDR3 DNA is TGCAGCGTTGAACGACAGGCGGGCTATGGCTACACCTTC.

This clonotype showed up just a few times. This chain joins TRBV6-1 and TRBJ2-3; 9 bases match TRBD1. The CDR3 extends over 16 amino acids. The trim removed 7 bases at V and 0 bases at J, leaving 8 bases unmatched. CDR1 and CDR2 from the germline V gene are MNHNS and SASEGT. The CDR3 DNA reads as TGTGCCAGCACCCTCCGACAGGGGGTAAGCACAGATACGCAGTATTTT. This sequence encodes CASTLRQGVSTDTQYF.

The rearrangement links TRBV6-1 to TRBJ1-1, with D unclear. The V end was cut by 8 bases, the J end by 4 bases, with 8 bases between. Germline assignment: CDR1 MNHNS and CDR2 SASEGT. The CDR3 covers 11 residues. The CDR3 bases are TGTGCCAGCCGGTTTGGCACTGAAGCTTTCTTT. This gives the protein CASRFGTEAFF.

This clonotype was counted a few times. The chain carries TRBV29-1 and TRBJ1-4; tentative D call: TRBD1 (6 bases). The CDR3 is 14 amino acids. Germline CDR1 SQVTM, CDR2 ANQGSEA. Trimming took 3 bases from V and 4 from J, leaving 12 bases between them. The CDR3 bases are TGCAGCGTTGAGGGTGAGGGGGGTAATGAAAAACTGTTTTTT. Its translation is CSVEGEGGNEKLFF.

The CDR3 spells CASSLALAGGVGELFF. CDR3 coding DNA: TGTGCCAGCAGCTTAGCCCTAGCGGGGGGCGTCGGGGAGCTGTTTTTT. This chain joins TRBV7-2 and TRBJ2-2; 11 positions match TRBD2. The CDR3 loop spans 16 amino acids. The germline gives CDR1 SGHTA, CDR2 FQGNSA. The junction had 4 bases not matched to a gene; V was cut back by 0 bases and J by 7 bases.

The chain recombines TRBV3-1 with TRBJ2-5; D not certain. Germline CDR1 reads LGHDT; CDR2 reads YNNKEL (reference sequence). The CDR3 length is 11 residues. V was shortened by 7 bases and J by 5 bases, with 8 bases between the two germline ends. The CDR3 protein is CASIVGETQYF. CDR3 coding DNA: TGTGCCAGCATCGTAGGTGAGACCCAGTACTTC.

The chain couples TRBV30 to TRBJ1-2; TRBD1 matches at 8 bases. This CDR3 comprises 14 residues. Germline values: CDR1 GTSNPN, CDR2 SVGIG (reference sequence). Unmatched junction bases numbered 10, after V lost 4 bases and J lost 6 bases. In DNA, the CDR3 is TGTGCCTGGAATGACAGGGGAGGGGTTGATGGCTACACCTTC. Its protein is CAWNDRGGVDGYTF.

The V call is TRBV6-2 or TRBV6-3, the J call TRBJ2-7, with 9 nucleotides matching TRBD1. In germline, CDR1 is MNHEY, CDR2 SVGEGT. Germline trimming cut 6 bases from V and 5 bases from J; bases unmatched to any gene: 26. This CDR3 comprises 20 residues. CDR3 protein: CASRDTLGTGRLASVNEQYF. In DNA form, the CDR3 reads TGTGCCAGCAGAGATACGCTCGGGACAGGGAGGCTCGCATCTGTTAACGAGCAGTACTTC.

The chain employs TRBV10-3 and TRBJ2-5; the D gene could be TRBD1 or TRBD2 (6 bases each). Looked up from germline, CDR1 is ENHRY and CDR2 is SYGVKD. This CDR3 contains 13 residues. Trimming removed 0 bases at V and 13 bases at J, with 15 bases between. In nucleotides, the CDR3 is TGTGCCATCAGTGAGTCCCTAGGGGGGCCGTGGTACTTC. It is translated as CAISESLGGPWYF.

V usage is TRBV29-1 and J usage is TRBJ1-5; D gene ambiguous. Germline V gene lookup returns CDR1 SQVTM and CDR2 ANQGSEA. Trimming cost V 7 bases and J 3 bases, with 10 bases left between them. The CDR3 contains 12 residues. The CDR3 coding sequence is TGCAGCGCTGTGGGTAACAATCAGCCCCAGCATTTT. Encoded protein: CSAVGNNQPQHF.

The V and J genes are TRBV10-3 and TRBJ2-5; 11 bases fit TRBD2. V gave up 3 bases and J gave up 11 bases; unmatched junction bases: 8. The CDR3 runs 14 residues. Germline lookup yields CDR1 ENHRY and CDR2 SYGVKD. The CDR3 nucleotides read TGTGCCATCAGTGAACTAGCGGGAGCTAGAGAGCAGTACTTC. Translation: CAISELAGAREQYF.

The V and J genes are TRBV7-2 and TRBJ2-1; possibly TRBD2 for D (5 bases). The CDR3 contains 17 residues. The V gene lost 3 bases and the J gene lost 7 bases, with 22 bases spanning the gap. Germline V gene data show CDR1 as SGHTA and CDR2 as FQGNSA. CDR3 amino acids: CASSFRSSPRTGNEQFF. The CDR3 bases are TGTGCCAGCAGCTTCCGCTCATCGCCCAGGACGGGAAATGAGCAGTTCTTC.

The rearrangement uses TRBV3-1 and TRBJ1-2; D not certain. CDR3 size: 15 residues. CDR1 and CDR2 from the germline V gene are LGHDT and YNNKEL (reference sequence). Trimming left V 2 bases short and J 7 bases short, with 17 bases between. The CDR3 sequence is CASSQSSGGVSGYTF. The CDR3 bases are TGTGCCAGCAGCCAATCGTCCGGCGGGGTCTCTGGCTACACCTTC.

The chain uses TRBV4-3 and TRBJ1-2, with a possible D match to TRBD1 (6 bases). CDR1 LGHNA and CDR2 YSLEER come from the germline V gene. V was shortened by 1 base and J by 6 bases, with 15 bases between the two germline ends. This CDR3 has 15 amino acids. CDR3 bases: TGCGCCAGCAGCCAAGGACAGGCAAAACGGGATGGCTACACCTTC. It yields the protein CASSQGQAKRDGYTF.

The chain links TRBV28 to TRBJ2-2; 10 bases are shared with TRBD1. V trimming: 6 bases; J trimming: 0 bases; junction bases outside the gene matches: 4. In germline, CDR1 is MDHEN, CDR2 SYDVKM. The CDR3 sequence is 16 residues long. This CDR3 is CASRTGGLPNTGELFF. CDR3 sequence (DNA): TGTGCCAGCAGGACAGGGGGCCTACCGAACACCGGGGAGCTGTTTTTT.

This clonotype was seen once. The CDR3 nucleotides read TGTGCCAGCAGCTTAGGGTCCTTAGCGAGGCCTAATGAGCAGTTCTTC. It translates to CASSLGSLARPNEQFF. The chain links TRBV7-8 to TRBJ2-1, with D perhaps matching TRBD2 (5 bases). V was pared by 1 base and J by 7 bases, with 17 bases between. Germline V gene lookup returns CDR1 SGHVS and CDR2 FQNEAQ. The CDR3 sequence is 16 residues long.